Following are 15 T cell receptor beta chains from one sample sequenced in a study of blood T cell repertoires in COVID-19. Assay: immunoSEQ multiplex PCR; the TCRdb copy retains only in-frame clones and omits some. The table has under 300,000 clones, approximately 88% seen once. The source material was peripheral blood. These receptors originate from a woman in her thirties with acute or convalescent COVID-19.

Here the CDR3 reads CASSESGRAPYEQYF. In DNA form, the CDR3 reads TGTGCCAGCAGCGAGAGCGGGAGGGCCCCCTACGAGCAGTACTTC. This rearrangement joins TRBV7-9 to TRBJ2-7; 10 positions match TRBD2. Germline V gene sequence: CDR1 SEHNR, CDR2 FQNEAQ (reference sequence). The CDR3 runs to 15 residues. Unmatched junction bases numbered 6, after V lost 5 bases and J lost 2 bases.

The chain has TRBV24-1 and TRBJ2-7, with D possibly matching TRBD2 (6 bases). V lost 0 bases and J lost 1, with 12 bases in between. From germline, CDR1 is KGHDR and CDR2 SFDVKD. The CDR3 is 16 residues long. The CDR3 coding sequence is TGTGCCACCAGTGATTTGGGGGGGAAGAGATCCTACGAGCAGTACTTC. It encodes CATSDLGGKRSYEQYF.

The rearrangement joins TRBV30 to TRBJ1-5; tentative D call: TRBD1 (5 bases). Germline CDR1 GTSNPN, CDR2 SVGIG (reference sequence). This CDR3 region has 13 residues. Trimming removed 0 bases at V and 7 bases at J, with 10 bases between. Here the CDR3 reads CAWSVGSGQPQHF. CDR3 in DNA: TGTGCCTGGAGTGTAGGGTCAGGGCAGCCCCAGCATTTT.

The chain is built from TRBV29-1 and TRBJ1-2, with 8 positions matching TRBD1. With 3 bases clipped from V and 0 bases from J, the junction kept 12 bases outside the gene matches. CDR1 is SQVTM, CDR2 ANQGSEA, per germline. The CDR3 has 17 residues. The CDR3 DNA follows: TGCAGCGTTGATAAAGCGAGGACAGGGATATCTAACTATGGCTACACCTTC. Translating gives CSVDKARTGISNYGYTF.

The J gene is TRBJ2-6, the V gene TRBV6-5; D call uncertain. V lost 8 bases and J 3 bases, leaving 2 bases between the germline ends. The CDR3 is 11 residues long. Germline V gene sequence: CDR1 MNHEY, CDR2 SVGAGI. CDR3 sequence reads: CASRGANVLTF. CDR3 in DNA: TGTGCCAGCCGTGGGGCCAACGTCCTGACTTTC.

This chain links TRBV7-2 with TRBJ2-7; 8 bases map to TRBD2. The CDR3 is 15 residues long. J lost 3 bases, V lost 1 base, and 5 bases had no gene match. Germline V gene data show CDR1 as SGHTA and CDR2 as FQGNSA. Here the CDR3 DNA reads TGTGCCAGCAGCTTAGGTACTAGCGGAAACTACGAGCAGTACTTC. Translated: CASSLGTSGNYEQYF.

The chain joins TRBV6-5 to TRBJ2-4; a possible D gene is TRBD1 (6 bases). The CDR3 is 11 amino acids. The germline V gene has CDR1 MNHEY and CDR2 SVGAGI. V was cut by 6 bases and J by 8 bases, with 8 bases left in between. CDR3 DNA: TGTGCCAGCAGGGGACAATACATTCAGTACTTC. It is translated as CASRGQYIQYF.

This chain links TRBV19 with TRBJ2-1; TRBD2 agrees at 10 bases. Germline assignment: CDR1 LNHDA and CDR2 SQIVND (reference sequence). The CDR3 covers 15 residues. V was pared by 7 bases and J by 4 bases, with 7 bases of the junction left unmatched. CDR3 DNA: TGTGCCAGTACCTACGGGACTAGCGAGTACAATGAGCAGTTCTTC. It yields the protein CASTYGTSEYNEQFF.

The V and J genes are TRBV4-3 and TRBJ2-5; unclear D gene. Germline values: CDR1 LGHNA, CDR2 YSLEER. V gave up 4 bases and J gave up 8 bases, with 14 bases separating them. The CDR3 runs to 13 residues. This chain's CDR3 is CASSPSPSTTQYF. In DNA, the CDR3 is TGCGCCAGCAGCCCCTCCCCCTCTACCACCCAGTACTTC.

The CDR3 protein is CASSPLRGGQPQHF. In DNA, the CDR3 is TGTGCCAGCTCACCATTGAGGGGGGGGCAGCCCCAGCATTTT. The chain uses TRBV18 and TRBJ1-5, with D perhaps TRBD1 (6 bases). The CDR3 contains 14 residues. V was trimmed by 2 bases and J by 7 bases, leaving 12 bases between them. The germline V gene has CDR1 KGHSH and CDR2 LQKENI.

The chain uses TRBV6-1 and TRBJ2-3, with D possibly TRBD2 on 6 matching bases. Germline CDR1 MNHNS, CDR2 SASEGT. Trimming stripped 3 bases from V and 1 base from J, with 11 bases between. This CDR3 contains 15 residues. CDR3 protein: CASSEYGTGTDTQYF. The CDR3 DNA is TGTGCCAGCAGTGAGTATGGGACTGGCACAGATACGCAGTATTTT.

The rearrangement uses TRBV7-3 and TRBJ2-1; the match to TRBD2 covers 10 bases. Germline CDR1 reads SGHTA; CDR2 reads FQGTGA. The CDR3 covers 15 residues. V was clipped by 2 bases and J by 8 bases; unmatched bases: 6. The CDR3 is CASSLRTSGGYEQFF. The CDR3 nucleotides are TGTGCCAGCAGCTTACGGACTAGCGGAGGATATGAGCAGTTCTTC.

The chain couples TRBV27 to TRBJ2-7; D is unclear. The germline CDR1 and CDR2 sequences are MNHEY and SMNVEV (reference sequence). Trimming left V 4 bases short and J 3 bases short, with 4 bases between. The CDR3 runs 11 residues. CDR3 nucleotide sequence: TGTGCCAGCAGTTCACTCTACGAGCAGTACTTC. Protein: CASSSLYEQYF.

This chain joins TRBV27 and TRBJ1-1, with TRBD1 matching over 8 bases. V lost 6 bases to trimming and J lost 1 base; unmatched junction nucleotides: 4. The length of the CDR3 is 14 residues. Germline lookup yields CDR1 MNHEY and CDR2 SMNVEV (reference sequence). The CDR3, as DNA: TGTGCCAGCAGCCCCGACAGGGGGAACACTGAAGCTTTCTTT. This gives the protein CASSPDRGNTEAFF.

This chain links TRBV25-1 with TRBJ2-3; D perhaps matches TRBD1 (6 bases). The CDR3 sequence is 17 residues long. Germline assignment: CDR1 MGHDK and CDR2 SYGVNS. DNA for the CDR3: TGTGTCCCACCGGCGAAGGACAGAACAATCATCACAGATACGCAGTATTTT. Amino acids: CVPPAKDRTIITDTQYF.